The 20 T cell receptor beta chains below all came from one sample that was sequenced in a study of OX40 agonist ivuxolimab in advanced cancers. The table came from immunoSEQ multiplex PCR; TCRdb's copy has only in-frame clones and leaves some out. The sample includes 68,000 or so clones, roughly 80% of them seen just once. The sample here was CD4+ or CD8+ T cells sorted from blood, taken in a trial of the OX40 agonist ivuxolimab. The receptor source for this set is an adult with an advanced solid tumor such as melanoma, head and neck, liver or kidney cancer.

In this sample, this clone turned up once. V is TRBV4-2 and J is TRBJ2-2, with 7 bases identical to TRBD2. From germline, CDR1 is LGHNA and CDR2 YNFKEQ. CDR3 length equals 13 residues. Unmatched junction bases numbered 2, after V lost 2 bases and J lost 8 bases. The CDR3 sequence is CASSQTSVGELFF. The CDR3 DNA follows: TGTGCCAGCAGCCAAACTAGCGTTGGGGAGCTGTTTTTT.

The chain is built from TRBV7-2 and TRBJ1-3; D uncertain. The V gene lost 2 bases and the J gene lost 0 bases, with 11 bases spanning the gap. The CDR3 length is 16 residues. From germline, CDR1 is SGHTA and CDR2 FQGNSA. CDR3 amino acids: CASSLWRPSSGNTIYF. The CDR3 DNA reads TGTGCCAGCAGCTTATGGCGGCCGAGCTCTGGAAACACCATATATTTT.

The genes are TRBV30 and TRBJ2-5; D might be TRBD1 or TRBD2, each matching 5 bases. CDR3 length: 13 amino acids. V lost 1 base, J lost 5 bases, and 11 bases lay in between. The germline V gene encodes CDR1 GTSNPN and CDR2 SVGIG (reference sequence). The DNA for the CDR3 is TGTGCCTGGAGTGAGGGGAGTAGGGAGACCCAGTACTTC. It translates to CAWSEGSRETQYF. Drawing the rest from reference TRBV30 and TRBJ2-5, the complete variable domain is SQTIHQWPATLVQPVGSPLSLECTVEGTSNPNLYWYRQAAGRGLQLLFYSVGIGQISSEVPQNLSASRPQDRQFILSSKKLLLSDSGFYLCAWSEGSRETQYFGPGTRLLVL.

The V and J genes are TRBV27 and TRBJ1-2; D may be TRBD1 (6 bases). This CDR3 has 14 residues. CDR1 is MNHEY, CDR2 SMNVEV, per germline (reference sequence). V was shortened by 3 bases and J by 6 bases, with 14 bases between the two germline ends. The CDR3 DNA sequence: TGTGCCAGCAGTTTTTCCAGGGGACGGGATGGCTACACCTTC. Encoded protein: CASSFSRGRDGYTF.

J is TRBJ2-3 and V is TRBV19; 12 positions match TRBD2. The germline V gene has CDR1 LNHDA and CDR2 SQIVND (reference sequence). CDR3 length: 15 residues. V dropped 6 bases and J dropped 2; count of bases not matched to a gene: 3. The CDR3 nucleotides read TGTGCCAGTAGCCGGACTAGCGGGGCCACAGATACGCAGTATTTT. Translation: CASSRTSGATDTQYF.

In this sample, this clone turned up once. The rearrangement links TRBV29-1 to TRBJ1-1; perhaps TRBD1 as D (5 bases). The CDR3 extends over 11 amino acids. Trimming took off 4 bases at V and 6 bases at J, with 9 bases between the two ends. Germline lookup yields CDR1 SQVTM and CDR2 ANQGSEA. The CDR3 here is CSVVQAPEAFF. The CDR3, as DNA: TGCAGCGTTGTACAGGCCCCTGAAGCTTTCTTT.

This sequence joins TRBV28 and TRBJ2-6, with TRBD1 matching over 8 bases. After removal of 1 base from V and 0 bases from J, the junction contained 11 bases not matched to a gene. The CDR3 totals 20 residues. The germline CDR1 and CDR2 sequences are MDHEN and SYDVKM. DNA of the CDR3: TGTGCCAGCAGTTTATCCCGGACAGGGAACCCCAGCTCTGGGGCCAACGTCCTGACTTTC. It translates to CASSLSRTGNPSSGANVLTF.

The rearrangement uses TRBV5-4 and TRBJ2-3; 9 bases map to TRBD2. The germline gives CDR1 SGHNT, CDR2 YYREEE (reference sequence). The CDR3 runs 14 residues. Losses at the gene ends were 0 bases for V and 6 bases for J; bases not matched to a gene: 2. The CDR3 nucleotides are TGTGCCAGCAGCTTGGCTAGCGGGGCCGATACGCAGTATTTT. Amino acids: CASSLASGADTQYF. Using reference TRBV5-4 and TRBJ2-3 for the parts outside the CDR3, the full variable domain is ETGVTQSPTHLIKTRGQQVTLRCSSQSGHNTVSWYQQALGQGPQFIFQYYREEENGRGNFPPRFSGLQFPNYSSELNVNALELDDSALYLCASSLASGADTQYFGPGTRLTVL.

The CDR3 DNA is TGTGCCAGCAGTTGGGTGGGTCCCGGAAACACCATATATTTT. As protein: CASSWVGPGNTIYF. The chain has TRBV6-5 and TRBJ1-3, with D unclear. Germline V gene lookup returns CDR1 MNHEY and CDR2 SVGAGI. The CDR3 length is 14 residues. Trimming pared 4 bases from V and 4 bases from J, leaving 11 bases between.

The chain is built from TRBV28 and TRBJ1-5; the match to TRBD1 covers 8 bases. Per the germline V gene, CDR1 is MDHEN and CDR2 is SYDVKM. The CDR3 spans 14 residues. The junction had 6 bases not matched to a gene; V was cut back by 11 bases and J by 0 bases. CDR3 DNA: TGTGCCGTGCCCGGGACAGGTAGCAATCAGCCCCAGCATTTT. It translates to CAVPGTGSNQPQHF.

This rearrangement joins TRBV7-9 to TRBJ1-2, with a weak D call TRBD1 (5 bases). The CDR3 covers 15 residues. The V end lost 1 base, the J end lost 0 bases, and 9 bases lay between the germline ends. The germline V gene encodes CDR1 SEHNR and CDR2 FQNEAQ (reference sequence). The CDR3 is CASSLEGKANYGYTF. CDR3 in DNA: TGTGCCAGCAGCTTAGAGGGGAAAGCTAACTATGGCTACACCTTC.

The chain uses TRBV7-6 and TRBJ2-5, with TRBD2 matching 7 bases. Germline CDR1 and CDR2: SGHVS and FNYEAQ. The CDR3 contains 16 residues. Losses at the gene ends were 4 bases for V and 3 bases for J; bases not matched to a gene: 11. CDR3 nucleotide sequence: TGTGCCAGCAGCTCCGCCCCCGGCGCGGGGGAAGAGACCCAGTACTTC. Translating it yields CASSSAPGAGEETQYF. Combining the CDR3 with reference TRBV7-6 and TRBJ2-5 gives the whole variable domain GAGVSQSPRYKVTKRGQDVALRCDPISGHVSLYWYRQALGQGPEFLTYFNYEAQQDKSGLPNDRFSAERPEGSISTLTIQRTEQRDSAMYRCASSSAPGAGEETQYFGPGTRLLVL.

This clone showed up just once. V gene TRBV29-1 combines with J gene TRBJ2-3; 14 bases map to TRBD2. CDR1 and CDR2 from the germline V gene are SQVTM and ANQGSEA. The ends lost 7 bases at V and 2 bases at J; junction bases unmatched: 11. The CDR3 consists of 17 residues. Here the CDR3 DNA reads TGCAGCGCTGCCGGGACTAGCGGGAGCGGGGACACAGATACGCAGTATTTT. Its protein product is CSAAGTSGSGDTDTQYF.

The chain joins TRBV7-8 to TRBJ1-1; tentatively, D is TRBD1 (6 bases). Germline V gene lookup returns CDR1 SGHVS and CDR2 FQNEAQ. The CDR3 is 14 amino acids. Trimming took 1 base from V and 4 from J, leaving 10 bases between them. The CDR3 protein is CASSLGIGGTEAFF. CDR3 DNA: TGTGCCAGCAGCTTAGGGATAGGGGGCACTGAAGCTTTCTTT.

J is TRBJ2-1 and V is TRBV5-4, with TRBD2 matching 11 bases. J gave up 5 bases and V 0 bases, and 4 bases lay outside the gene matches. The CDR3 extends over 16 amino acids. Germline values: CDR1 SGHNT, CDR2 YYREEE (reference sequence). CDR3 nucleotide sequence: TGTGCCAGCAGCTTGGAATTAGCGGGGGGGAACAATGAGCAGTTCTTC. It encodes CASSLELAGGNNEQFF.

The chain joins TRBV2 to TRBJ1-4; TRBD1 is a possible D gene (5 bases). The V and J ends lost 6 bases and 0 bases respectively, with 23 bases between them. CDR1 is SNHLY, CDR2 FYNNEI, per germline. The CDR3 covers 19 residues. This chain's CDR3 is CASRTPPGGRNATNEKLFF. CDR3 nucleotide sequence: TGTGCCAGCAGGACCCCCCCGGGGGGAAGGAATGCAACTAATGAAAAACTGTTTTTT.

This clone was counted a few times. The V call is TRBV27, the J call TRBJ1-2; tentatively, D is TRBD1 (6 bases). This CDR3 is built from 11 residues. V was shortened by 3 bases and J by 9 bases, with 8 bases between the two germline ends. Germline V gene sequence: CDR1 MNHEY, CDR2 SMNVEV (reference sequence). The CDR3 loop reads CASSFGDSYTF. CDR3 coding DNA: TGTGCCAGCAGTTTCGGGGACAGCTACACCTTC.

A few counts support this clone. Here the CDR3 reads CASSPSTRQLNTEAFF. The CDR3 DNA is TGCGCCAGCAGCCCCTCTACTAGGCAGCTGAACACTGAAGCTTTCTTT. This chain connects TRBV5-1 to TRBJ1-1; D remains ambiguous. Trimming pared 4 bases from V and 0 bases from J, leaving 16 bases between. The CDR3 has 16 amino acids. The germline gives CDR1 SGHRS, CDR2 YFSETQ.

The chain combines TRBV21-1 with TRBJ2-7. TRBV21-1 is recorded as a pseudogene. The CDR3 consists of 9 residues. The DNA of the CDR3 is TGTGCCAGCAGCCCCGAGCAGTACGTC. Amino acid sequence: CASSPEQYV.

The V and J genes are TRBV4-2 and TRBJ2-2, with D hard to call. Germline V gene sequence: CDR1 LGHNA, CDR2 YNFKEQ. V was shortened by 2 bases and J by 5 bases, with 18 bases between the two germline ends. The CDR3 length is 17 residues. The CDR3 loop is CASSQPRTSGGTGELFF. CDR3 in DNA: TGTGCCAGCAGCCAACCACGAACCTCGGGTGGAACCGGGGAGCTGTTTTTT.